This note documents a single T cell receptor (beta chain) sequence. This specimen comes from a study of technical replicates of blood from several donors. Produced via immunoSEQ multiplex PCR; TCRdb's table is partial and in-frame only. The sample records about 73,000 clones, 90% to 95% being singletons. The V gene lost 2 bases and the J gene lost 8 bases, with 12 bases spanning the gap. The germline gives CDR1 SEHNR, CDR2 FQNEAQ (reference sequence). The CDR3 has 14 amino acids. The V gene is TRBV7-9, the J gene TRBJ1-4; maybe TRBD1 (5 bases). The specimen was PBMCs. This receptor was taken from a human donor in good health. Some clones in this sample may be carry-over from other donors' samples. The CDR3 region is CASSLKTQGEKLFF. The CDR3 nucleotides are TGTGCCAGCAGCTTAAAAACGCAGGGCGAAAAACTGTTTTTT. The whole variable domain, remainder taken from reference TRBV7-9 and TRBJ1-4, is DTGVSQNPRHKITKRGQNVTFRCDPISEHNRLYWYRQTLGQGPEFLTYFQNEAQLEKSRLLSDRFSAERPKGSFSTLEIQRTEQGDSAMYLCASSLKTQGEKLFFGSGTQLSVL.